The rows below give T cell receptor beta chains drawn from one sample of a study of shared clonotypes between healthy human individuals. Using immunoSEQ multiplex PCR, the repertoire was profiled, and TCRdb retains in-frame clones only, with some absent. The sample lists hundreds of thousands of clones, roughly 96% occurring once. The material sequenced was naive CD8+ T cells sorted from blood. These receptors were obtained from a woman aged 25 to 39 in good health. Each CDR3 is given with its conserved first and last residue. The D gene is left open where the match is weak. Part of the rows lack a size; the others show once, few, many or a class for expanded clones.

clone_size,j_call,d_call,v_call,cdr3_aa,cdr3_nt
-,TRBJ1-5,TRBD1,TRBV28,CASSLFPGQLPYSNQPQHF,TGTGCCAGCAGCCTTTTCCCGGGACAGCTCCCATATAGCAATCAGCCCCAGCATTTT
-,TRBJ2-3,-,TRBV12-5,CASGLVLCGSTDTQYF,TGTGCTAGTGGTTTGGTACTTTGCGGGAGCACAGATACGCAGTATTTT
-,TRBJ1-2,-,TRBV7-9,CASSEPIRDGYGYTF,TGTGCCAGCAGCGAGCCTATTAGGGACGGCTATGGCTACACCTTC
-,TRBJ2-4,-,TRBV5-4,CASSLVVVGGGKNIQYF,TGTGCCAGCAGCTTGGTGGTTGTCGGCGGAGGGAAAAACATTCAGTACTTC
-,TRBJ2-7,-,TRBV25-1,CASSDLPTGPYEQYF,TGTGCCAGCAGTGATCTACCGACGGGACCTTACGAGCAGTACTTC
-,TRBJ2-1,TRBD2,TRBV7-9,CASTGLVHDEQFF,TGTGCCAGCACGGGACTAGTTCACGATGAGCAGTTCTTC
-,TRBJ2-7,-,TRBV6-6,CATSPGWGSYEQYF,TGTGCCACCTCCCCAGGGTGGGGCTCCTACGAGCAGTACTTC
once,TRBJ2-2,-,TRBV6-5,CASNNLRDTGELFF,TGTGCCAGCAATAACCTCAGGGATACCGGGGAGCTGTTTTTT
few,TRBJ2-7,TRBD1,TRBV27,CASSTGATYEQYF,TGTGCCAGCAGCACAGGGGCCACCTACGAGCAGTACTTC
-,TRBJ2-2,TRBD2,TRBV27,CASSRSSGSAYTGELFF,TGTGCCAGCAGTAGATCCAGCGGGAGTGCTTACACCGGGGAGCTGTTTTTT
-,TRBJ2-2,-,TRBV6-4,CASSPDFYTGELFF,TGTGCCAGCAGTCCTGACTTCTACACCGGGGAGCTGTTTTTT
-,TRBJ2-7,-,TRBV15,CATSGGTDSYEQYF,TGTGCCACCAGCGGAGGGACAGATTCCTACGAGCAGTACTTC
once,TRBJ2-1,-,TRBV29-1,CSVELRTYNEQFF,TGCAGCGTTGAACTGCGCACCTACAATGAGCAGTTCTTC
-,TRBJ2-7,TRBD1,TRBV7-6,CASSHRTGSSYEQYF,TGTGCCAGCAGCCACCGGACAGGAAGCTCCTACGAGCAGTACTTC
-,TRBJ1-2,-,TRBV7-9,CASRAGVADGYTF,TGTGCCAGCAGGGCCGGGGTCGCCGATGGCTACACCTTC
-,TRBJ2-7,TRBD2,TRBV27,CASSSQLGLAGYEQYF,TGTGCCAGCAGTTCCCAGCTGGGACTAGCGGGCTACGAGCAGTACTTC
-,TRBJ2-1,-,TRBV7-6,CASSPTSSAYNEQFF,TGTGCCAGCAGCCCGACGTCTAGCGCGTACAATGAGCAGTTCTTC
-,TRBJ2-7,TRBD2,TRBV7-2,CASSLGPAGAVPYEQYF,TGTGCCAGCAGCTTAGGACCAGCGGGAGCGGTACCCTACGAGCAGTACTTC